This T cell receptor beta chain was captured in a study of chemoradiotherapy in HPV16-positive cancers. Repertoires were sampled repeatedly during chemoradiotherapy. Germline assignment: CDR1 SGHNT and CDR2 YYREEE (reference sequence). CDR3 length: 13 residues. The trim removed 6 bases at V and 5 bases at J, leaving 6 bases unmatched. Study observations and caveats: During treatment, candidate HPV-specific clones and E7-related motifs expanded in tumor. In HPV16-positive patients, HPV-responsive T-cell expansion tracked better recurrence-free survival.

Concerning this clone: As yet, its antigen is unknown.

Here immunoSEQ multiplex PCR was the method, and the copy in TCRdb shows in-frame clones only, minus some. Found here are 30,000 to 40,000 clones, about 90% of them singletons; the top ten hold 3% to 4.5%. The source is a human donor with HPV-associated anogenital cancer. V gene TRBV5-4 combines with J gene TRBJ2-5; 8 nucleotides align to TRBD1. The specimen comprised blood, sampled from a patient who underwent chemoradiotherapy. The CDR3 coding sequence is TGTGCCAGCACCCAGGGACAGGCCGAGACCCAGTACTTC. Protein: CASTQGQAETQYF.